A selection of T cell receptor beta chains follows, all from one sample in a study of tumor T cells in aggressive B-cell lymphoma. The data were produced by immunoSEQ multiplex PCR, yet TCRdb's version contains in-frame clones alone and is incomplete. The sample contains roughly 11,000 clones, approximately 89% of which appear only once. The sequencing sample was made of tumor tissue. These receptor sequences come from an adult with diffuse large B cell lymphoma. The CDR3 runs from the conserved cysteine through the conserved F or W.

v_gene: TRBV10-3
len: 16
CDR3aa: CATLGAGQGQGNTIYF

v_gene: TRBV27
len: 15
CDR3aa: CASSLGSGSSYEQYF

v_gene: TRBV30
len: 15
CDR3aa: CAWSAGQGGGDTQYF

v_gene: TRBV7-9
len: 14
CDR3aa: CASSPGQGRSPLHF

v_gene: TRBV11-2
len: 16
CDR3aa: CASSLISTGLGSPLHF

v_gene: TRBV2
len: 13
CDR3aa: CASGRGYTDTQYF

v_gene: TRBV6-5
len: 13
CDR3aa: CASRNPRVDTQYF

v_gene: TRBV5-1
len: 13
CDR3aa: CASSLGVNTEAFF

v_gene: TRBV28
len: 14
CDR3aa: CASSGTGALYEQYF

v_gene: TRBV7-2
len: 13
CDR3aa: CASSLIPRETQYF

v_gene: TRBV6-1
len: 15
CDR3aa: CASTPRTGTYNEQFF

v_gene: TRBV27
len: 13
CDR3aa: CASIPSDSNEQFF

v_gene: TRBV7-9
len: 14
CDR3aa: CASSFRGSADTQYF

v_gene: TRBV29-1
len: 13
CDR3aa: CSVDRTPTDTQYF

v_gene: TRBV6-5
len: 13
CDR3aa: CASSGGMNTEAFF

v_gene: TRBV6-5
len: 14
CDR3aa: CASIHRRGFDEQYF

v_gene: TRBV5-1
len: 13
CDR3aa: CASSLTGGTEAFF

v_gene: TRBV19
len: 15
CDR3aa: CASRRQGANTGELFF

v_gene: TRBV18
len: 15
CDR3aa: CASSLGQGVKETQYF

v_gene: TRBV29-1
len: 11
CDR3aa: CSARGTNTQYF

v_gene: TRBV7-2
len: 14
CDR3aa: CASRATGGPGELFF

v_gene: TRBV5-6
len: 15
CDR3aa: CASSLAAGTQETQYF

v_gene: TRBV9
len: 15
CDR3aa: CASSVAGGTAYEQYF

v_gene: TRBV15
len: 13
CDR3aa: CATSSPGSYEQYF

v_gene: TRBV30
len: 13
CDR3aa: CAWSPQPNQPQHF

v_gene: TRBV10-2
len: 13
CDR3aa: CASSRSVQETQYF

v_gene: TRBV10-3
len: 13
CDR3aa: CAISAGQNTEAFF

v_gene: TRBV7-9
len: 15
CDR3aa: CASSIGDRGPREQYF

v_gene: TRBV28
len: 15
CDR3aa: CASSLEAGVAQPQHF

v_gene: TRBV10-3
len: 16
CDR3aa: CAIRAQGVGTNTEAFF

v_gene: TRBV6-1
len: 15
CDR3aa: CASSEPWWTDNEQFF

v_gene: TRBV4-1
len: 14
CDR3aa: CASSQDHASNEQFF

v_gene: TRBV6-6
len: 13
CDR3aa: CASSLQVFYEQYF

v_gene: TRBV28
len: 13
CDR3aa: CASSFGGLYEQYF

v_gene: TRBV4-1
len: 14
CDR3aa: CASSQQYGNEKLFF

v_gene: TRBV5-4
len: 14
CDR3aa: CASSDGRAEDTQYF

v_gene: TRBV7-9
len: 9
CDR3aa: CASPNEQFF

v_gene: TRBV5-5
len: 13
CDR3aa: CASSLGVAGEQFF

v_gene: TRBV2
len: 16
CDR3aa: CASSLLAGGSSYEQYF

v_gene: TRBV7-9
len: 13
CDR3aa: CASSTRGSGELFF

v_gene: TRBV28
len: 13
CDR3aa: CASSFYAYNEQFF

v_gene: TRBV19
len: 15
CDR3aa: CAIRLAGTGRNEQFF

v_gene: TRBV6-5
len: 15
CDR3aa: CASSYSTGGGNTIYF

v_gene: TRBV11-2
len: 16
CDR3aa: CASSPLSAEYQETQYF

v_gene: TRBV29-1
len: 11
CDR3aa: CSAETPGGYTF

v_gene: TRBV18
len: 16
CDR3aa: CASSPGQGIQQETQYF

v_gene: TRBV19
len: 14
CDR3aa: CAGGLAGWPGELFF

v_gene: TRBV5-1
len: 15
CDR3aa: CASSKLAGEPNEQFF